Listed here are 3 T cell receptor beta chains from one sample, sequenced in a study of blood T cells in healthy people across ages. A second PCR, run for roughly 7 to 12 cycles, used a sample-barcoded 5' primer plus a J-beta primer mix. One entry per CDR3 protein results from TCRdb running MiXCR on the 5' RACE reads. The sample yields about 540,000 distinct CDR3 sequences, less than 25% seen once. The data also belong to a second study, concerning T cells of mothers and their children.

The sample taken for sequencing was blood. These receptors came from a boy between 5 and 17 years old in good health.

This clonotype appeared a few times. CDR3: CSATAPGPQETQYF. The CDR3 DNA sequence: TGCAGTGCAACAGCCCCGGGACCGCAAGAGACCCAGTACTTC. The chain links TRBV20-1 to TRBJ2-5; the D gene could be TRBD1 or TRBD2 (5 bases each). Trimming pared 6 bases from V and 2 bases from J, leaving 16 bases between. The CDR3 runs 14 residues. Germline assignment: CDR1 DFQATT and CDR2 SNEGSKA (reference sequence).

The chain employs TRBV10-3 and TRBJ1-3; D unclear. The CDR3 is 14 amino acids. Germline CDR1 and CDR2: ENHRY and SYGVKD. With 10 bases removed from V and 0 bases from J, the gap between germline ends came to 13 bases. The CDR3 is CATGDGRSGNTIYF. CDR3 nucleotides: TGTGCCACCGGCGACGGACGCTCTGGAAACACCATATATTTT.

As regards this clonotype: An end of the junction differs from the germline gene, which may be a read error. The J gene is TRBJ2-1, the V gene TRBV6-4, with D unclear. The CDR3 runs to 14 residues. Germline assignment: CDR1 MRHNA and CDR2 SNTAGT. The CDR3, as DNA: TGTGCCAGCAGTGAAAGAGGCTCCTACAATGAGCGGTTCTTC. Residues: CASSERGSYNERFF.